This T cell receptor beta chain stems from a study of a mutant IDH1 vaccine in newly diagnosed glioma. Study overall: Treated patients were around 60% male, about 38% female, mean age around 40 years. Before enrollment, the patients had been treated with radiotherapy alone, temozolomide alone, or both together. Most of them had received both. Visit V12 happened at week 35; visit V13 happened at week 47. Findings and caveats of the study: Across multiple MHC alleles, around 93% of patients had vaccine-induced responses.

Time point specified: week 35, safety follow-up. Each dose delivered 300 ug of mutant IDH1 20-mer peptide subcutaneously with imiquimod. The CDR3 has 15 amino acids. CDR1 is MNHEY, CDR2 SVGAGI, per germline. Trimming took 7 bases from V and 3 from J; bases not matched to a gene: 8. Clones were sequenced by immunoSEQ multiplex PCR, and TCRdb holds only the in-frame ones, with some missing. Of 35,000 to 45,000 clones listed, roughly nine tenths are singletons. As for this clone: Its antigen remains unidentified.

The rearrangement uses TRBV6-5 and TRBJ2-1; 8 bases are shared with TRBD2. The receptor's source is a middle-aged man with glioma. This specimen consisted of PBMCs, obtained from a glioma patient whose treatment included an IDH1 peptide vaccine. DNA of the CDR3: TGTGCCAGCACTGGAACGGGACTAGTCTACAATGAGCAGTTCTTC. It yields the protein CASTGTGLVYNEQFF.